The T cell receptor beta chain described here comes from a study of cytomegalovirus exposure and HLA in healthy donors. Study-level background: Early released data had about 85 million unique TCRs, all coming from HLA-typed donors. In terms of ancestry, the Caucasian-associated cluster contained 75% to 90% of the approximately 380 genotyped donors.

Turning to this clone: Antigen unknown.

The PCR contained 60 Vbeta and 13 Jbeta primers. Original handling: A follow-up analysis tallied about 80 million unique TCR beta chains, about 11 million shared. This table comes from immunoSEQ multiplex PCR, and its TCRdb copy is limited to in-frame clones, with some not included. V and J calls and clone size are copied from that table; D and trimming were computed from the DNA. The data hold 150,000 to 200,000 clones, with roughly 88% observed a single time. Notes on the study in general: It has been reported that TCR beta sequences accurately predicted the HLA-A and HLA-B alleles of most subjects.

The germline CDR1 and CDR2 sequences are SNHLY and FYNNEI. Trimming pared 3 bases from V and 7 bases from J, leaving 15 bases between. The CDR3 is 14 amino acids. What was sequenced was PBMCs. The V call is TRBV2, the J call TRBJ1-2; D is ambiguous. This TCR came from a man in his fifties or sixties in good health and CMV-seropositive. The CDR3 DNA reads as TGTGCCAGCAGTGACCTAACACGTACAGCTGGCTACACCTTC. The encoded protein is CASSDLTRTAGYTF.